This TCR beta chain originates from a study of tumor-infiltrating lymphocytes in primary liver carcinoma (TCRdb year 2017). For the wider study: Of the five patients, three men and two women aged 30 to 69 years, four had hepatocellular carcinoma and one had combined HCC and intrahepatic cholangiocarcinoma. The five patients had tumors staged T1-T3 N0M0, with maximum diameters ranging from about 4.2 to 10 cm. Samples yielded roughly 3.5 to 8 million productive TCRbeta reads; read depth did not differ significantly between tissue types. TCRbeta repertoire sequencing, expression microarrays and whole-exome sequencing were combined in the study across five regions of each liver tumor, with adjacent normal tissue and blood also included. TCRbeta repertoire sequencing covered roughly 35 specimens from 5 patients: 25 tumor regions, 5 adjacent noncancerous liver tissues and 5 peripheral blood samples. The 25 or so tumor region samples were profiled with Agilent mRNA microarrays so that TCRbeta repertoire diversity could be related to the local molecular phenotype. Repertoires from technical replicates were highly reproducible, with mean shared-clone rates approximately 0.9 and correlation coefficients above 0.98.

In the germline V gene, CDR1 corresponds to MDHEN and CDR2 to SYDVKM. The CDR3 measures 12 amino acids from cysteine to phenylalanine. Of all the DNA, just the CDR3 is kept, 36 bases in frame from base 1. The V and J ends are trimmed by 6 bases and 10 bases, leaving 13 bases between them. This clonotype was observed a few times. The antigen this receptor binds is unknown. No clone much larger than this one lies a single base away; base qualities are absent. Using a constant-region primer and ProtoScript II reverse transcriptase, TCRbeta-specific cDNA was reverse-transcribed from approximately 0.5 ug total RNA. Construction of the TCRbeta libraries relied on three nested rounds of multiplex PCR, following a slightly modified ARM-PCR procedure. Each of the first two PCR rounds ran for about 10 cycles and used multiplex TRBV1-TRBV30 forward primers together with a Cbeta reverse primer. Sample barcodes and Illumina adapters were added in a final 25-cycle PCR with Deep VentR polymerase. Before sequencing, amplicons of 200-500 bp were gel-purified using a QIAquick gel extraction kit. An Illumina HiSeq 2500 was used to sequence the TCRbeta amplicons, generating 250-bp paired-end reads. Processing in the source paper ran as follows. Trimmomatic v0.33 was used to quality-trim the reads, and FLASH v1.2.11 was used to merge paired reads so that full CDR3 sequences could be recovered. V, D and J germline segments were assigned to the rearranged TCRbeta sequences by MiGEC v1.2.1b. Clonotype statistics, along with Shannon-Wiener diversity indices, were calculated using VDJtools v1.0.0. Except for diversity analysis, only the 250 most abundant clonotypes of each sample were used in subsequent analyses to reduce sampling bias. The public reads were quality trimmed at Q25 with fastp and then assembled into clones with MiXCR by TCRdb, keeping productive beta chains. Rows merge per CDR3 protein into single entries with the most common DNA and genes. In this record, the V and J calls reflect TCRdb's handling and not the investigators' own analysis. The sample table records approximately 110,000 distinct CDR3 sequences; roughly three fifths of these occur just once. The ten largest make up roughly 7.9% of the sample.

Total RNA and DNA were co-extracted from about 20-30 mg of bulk tissue with the AllPrep DNA/RNA mini kit, without cell sorting. Surgical resection was performed in China between late 2015 and early 2016 on about 5 patients with histopathologically diagnosed primary liver carcinoma. Patients had chronic HBV infection and were treatment-naive at sampling. Each tumor was sampled at five spatially separated regions: the tumor centre plus the superior, inferior, left-lateral and right-lateral poles. Histological examination found more than 80% viable tumor cells in every tumor sample. Each fresh piece of tumor and adjacent tissue was cut in two, with one half stored in RNAlater at -80 degrees C and the other half sent for histology. General study outcomes and caveats: Only the TCR beta chain was sequenced, so true repertoire diversity is likely underestimated because unpaired alpha chains were not captured. Only a few patients were included in the study, and the authors note that the findings should be validated in a larger study. Consistent with antigen-driven expansion, pairs of tumor regions showed higher repertoire overlap (mean approximately 35%) than either tumor-adjacent pairs (around 17%) or tumor-blood pairs (roughly 14%). Only about 7.5-25% of top clones were found in all five regions of a tumor, suggesting spatial heterogeneity of tumor-infiltrating T cells. The top 250 clones accounted for a significantly greater share of the repertoire in tumors than in blood (p = 0.039). Bulk unsorted samples precluded comparing CD4+ and CD8+ T cell repertoires.

The origin of this receptor is a woman aged 55-75 years with primary liver carcinoma and hepatitis B virus infection. The V gene is TRBV28 and the J gene is TRBJ2-1; TRBD2 is perhaps the D gene, given 6 matching bases. The source material was liver tumor tissue from sampling region 3. Explained via the paper, the cell subset or site label denotes: tumor region T3, left-lateral pole. The CDR3 region reads CASSRTLAEQFF. The DNA reads as follows: TGTGCCAGCAGCCGGACCCTAGCGGAGCAGTTCTTC.